This TCR beta chain was profiled in a study of Graves' ophthalmopathy and Graves' hyperthyroidism. Findings of the study overall: For predicting ophthalmopathy progression, the model had roughly 70% sensitivity and around 72% specificity. Blood contained most expanded thyroid clonotypes exceeding 0.001 frequency.

This clonotype occurred many times. The antigen is unknown. Amplifying from RNA transcripts, the study obtained TCR beta CDR3 regions. The authors performed first-round RT-PCR with HTBI primers and then a second-round multiplex PCR. TCRdb called the multiplex PCR reads again in MiXCR, with one record for every CDR3 protein. In the table there are a few hundred thousand distinct CDR3 sequences, about 16% of which are singletons. Diagnoses were established from clinical symptoms, serum thyroxine, TRAb, thyroid ultrasound and orbital computed tomography. Germline CDR1 reads SGHRS; CDR2 reads YFSETQ. Deletions cut 4 bases from V and 6 bases from J, with 14 bases between. CDR3 length: 14 amino acids.

The receptor was derived from a woman younger than 30 with Graves' ophthalmopathy. The chain is built from TRBV5-1 and TRBJ2-4; D not certain. Input material: peripheral blood. Here the CDR3 DNA reads TGCGCCAGCAGCCACGACACTCCGGGAAACATTCAGTACTTC. It codes for CASSHDTPGNIQYF.